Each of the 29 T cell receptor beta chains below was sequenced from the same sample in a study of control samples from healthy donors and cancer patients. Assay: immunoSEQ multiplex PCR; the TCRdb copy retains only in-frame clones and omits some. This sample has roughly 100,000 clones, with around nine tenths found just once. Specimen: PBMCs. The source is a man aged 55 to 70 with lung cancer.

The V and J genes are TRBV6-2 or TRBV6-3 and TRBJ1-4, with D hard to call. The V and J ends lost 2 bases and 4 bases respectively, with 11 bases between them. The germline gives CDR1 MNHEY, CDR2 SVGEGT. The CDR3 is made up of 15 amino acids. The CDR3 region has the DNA TGTGCCAGCAGTTACACCGGGATCGGTAATGAAAAACTGTTTTTT. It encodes CASSYTGIGNEKLFF.

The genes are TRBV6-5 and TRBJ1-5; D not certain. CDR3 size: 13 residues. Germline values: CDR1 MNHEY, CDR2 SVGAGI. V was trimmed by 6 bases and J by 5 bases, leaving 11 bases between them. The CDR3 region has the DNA TGTGCCAGCAGACTCACAAGGCATCAGCCCCAGCATTTT. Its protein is CASRLTRHQPQHF.

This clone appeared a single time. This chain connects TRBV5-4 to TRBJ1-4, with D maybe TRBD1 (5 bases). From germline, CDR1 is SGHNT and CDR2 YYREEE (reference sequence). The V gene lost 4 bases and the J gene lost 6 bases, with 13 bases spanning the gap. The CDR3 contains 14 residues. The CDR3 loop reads CASSPDRYHEKLFF. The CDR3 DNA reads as TGTGCCAGCAGCCCCGACAGATACCATGAAAAACTGTTTTTT.

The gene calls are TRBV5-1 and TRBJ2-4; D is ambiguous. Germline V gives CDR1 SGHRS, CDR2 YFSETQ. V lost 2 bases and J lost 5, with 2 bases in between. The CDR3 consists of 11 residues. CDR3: CASSFQNIQYF. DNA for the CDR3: TGCGCCAGCAGCTTCCAAAACATTCAGTACTTC.

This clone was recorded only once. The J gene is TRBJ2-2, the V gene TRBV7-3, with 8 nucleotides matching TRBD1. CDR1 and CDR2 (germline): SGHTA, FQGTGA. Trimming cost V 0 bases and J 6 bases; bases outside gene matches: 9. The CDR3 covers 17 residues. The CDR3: CASSLTRDRGLSGELFF. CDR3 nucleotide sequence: TGTGCCAGCAGCTTAACGCGAGACAGGGGTCTTTCCGGGGAGCTGTTTTTT.

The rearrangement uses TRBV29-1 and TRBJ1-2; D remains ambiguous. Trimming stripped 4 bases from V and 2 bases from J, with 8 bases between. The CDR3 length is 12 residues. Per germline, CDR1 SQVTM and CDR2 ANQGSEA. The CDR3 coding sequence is TGCAGCGTTGGGGCTGGGAACTATGGCTACACCTTC. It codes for CSVGAGNYGYTF. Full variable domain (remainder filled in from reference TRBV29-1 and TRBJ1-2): SAVISQKPSRDICQRGTSLTIQCQVDSQVTMMFWYRQQPGQSLTLIATANQGSEATYESGFVIDKFPISRPNLTFSTLTVSNMSPEDSSIYLCSVGAGNYGYTFGSGTRLTVV.

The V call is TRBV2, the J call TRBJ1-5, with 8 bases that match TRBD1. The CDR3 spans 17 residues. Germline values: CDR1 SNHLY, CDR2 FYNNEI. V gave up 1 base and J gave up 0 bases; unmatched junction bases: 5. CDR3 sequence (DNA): TGTGCCAGCAGTGAAGAGAGGACAGGGAATAGCAATCAGCCCCAGCATTTT. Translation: CASSEERTGNSNQPQHF.

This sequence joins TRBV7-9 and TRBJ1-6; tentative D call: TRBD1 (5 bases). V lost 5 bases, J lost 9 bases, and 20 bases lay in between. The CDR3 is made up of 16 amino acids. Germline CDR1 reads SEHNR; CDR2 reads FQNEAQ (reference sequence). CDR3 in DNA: TGTGCCAGCAGCCCTCCCTTAGGGACTGTGGGTTCACCCCTCCACTTT. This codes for CASSPPLGTVGSPLHF.

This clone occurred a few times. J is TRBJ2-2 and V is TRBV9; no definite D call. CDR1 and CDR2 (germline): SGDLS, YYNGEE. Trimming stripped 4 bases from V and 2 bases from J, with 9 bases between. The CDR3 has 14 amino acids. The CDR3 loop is CASSPRANTGELFF. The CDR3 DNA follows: TGTGCCAGCAGCCCAAGGGCCAACACCGGGGAGCTGTTTTTT.

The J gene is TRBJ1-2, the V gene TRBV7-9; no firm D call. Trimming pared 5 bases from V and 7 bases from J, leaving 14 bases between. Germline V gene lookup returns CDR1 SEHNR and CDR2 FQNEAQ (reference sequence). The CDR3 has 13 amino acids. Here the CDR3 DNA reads TGTGCCAGCAGCAACCGCAGAGAGACTGGCTACACCTTC. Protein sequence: CASSNRRETGYTF.

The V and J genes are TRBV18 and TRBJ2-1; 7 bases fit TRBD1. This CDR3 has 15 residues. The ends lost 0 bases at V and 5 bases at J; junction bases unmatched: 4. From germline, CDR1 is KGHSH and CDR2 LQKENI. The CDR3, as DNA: TGTGCCAGCTCACCACCCGGGACAGCCGACAATGAGCAGTTCTTC. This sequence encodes CASSPPGTADNEQFF. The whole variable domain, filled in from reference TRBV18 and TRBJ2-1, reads NAGVMQNPRHLVRRRGQEARLRCSPMKGHSHVYWYRQLPEEGLKFMVYLQKENIIDESGMPKERFSAEFPKEGPSILRIQQVVRGDSAAYFCASSPPGTADNEQFFGPGTRLTVL.

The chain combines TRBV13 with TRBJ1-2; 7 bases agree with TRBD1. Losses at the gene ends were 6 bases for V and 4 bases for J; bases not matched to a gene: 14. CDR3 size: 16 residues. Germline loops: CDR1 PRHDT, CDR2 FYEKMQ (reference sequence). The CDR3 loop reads CASRYFGSGTVYGYTF. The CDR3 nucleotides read TGTGCCAGCAGATATTTCGGAAGCGGGACAGTCTATGGCTACACCTTC.

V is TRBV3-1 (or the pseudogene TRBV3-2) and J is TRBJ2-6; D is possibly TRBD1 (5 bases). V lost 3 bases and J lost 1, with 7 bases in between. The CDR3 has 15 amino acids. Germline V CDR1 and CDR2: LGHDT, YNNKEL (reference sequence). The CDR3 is CASSQQGSGANVLTF. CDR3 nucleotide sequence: TGTGCCAGCAGCCAGCAGGGATCTGGGGCCAACGTCCTGACTTTC.

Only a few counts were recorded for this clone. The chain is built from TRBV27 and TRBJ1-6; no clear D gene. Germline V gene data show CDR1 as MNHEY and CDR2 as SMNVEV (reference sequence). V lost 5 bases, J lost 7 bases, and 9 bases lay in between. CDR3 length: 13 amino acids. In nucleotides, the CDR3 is TGTGCCAGCAGTCTTTGGAGCAATTCACCCCTCCACTTT. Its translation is CASSLWSNSPLHF.

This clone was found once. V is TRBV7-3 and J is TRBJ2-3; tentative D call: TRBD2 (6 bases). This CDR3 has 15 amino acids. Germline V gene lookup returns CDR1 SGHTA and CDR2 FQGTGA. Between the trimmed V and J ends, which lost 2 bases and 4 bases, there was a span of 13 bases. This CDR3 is CASSLRIGEADTQYF. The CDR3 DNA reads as TGTGCCAGCAGCTTACGAATAGGGGAGGCAGATACGCAGTATTTT.

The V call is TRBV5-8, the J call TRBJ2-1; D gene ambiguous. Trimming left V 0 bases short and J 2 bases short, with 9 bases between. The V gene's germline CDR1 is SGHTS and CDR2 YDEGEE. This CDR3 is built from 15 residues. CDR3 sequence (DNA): TGTGCCAGCAGCTTGGCGTCTGTCACCTACAATGAGCAGTTCTTC. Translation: CASSLASVTYNEQFF.

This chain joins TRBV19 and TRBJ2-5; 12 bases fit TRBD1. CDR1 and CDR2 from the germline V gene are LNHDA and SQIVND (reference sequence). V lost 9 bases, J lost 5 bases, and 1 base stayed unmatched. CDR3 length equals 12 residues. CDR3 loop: CASGTGGETQYF. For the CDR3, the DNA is TGTGCCAGCGGGACAGGGGGCGAGACCCAGTACTTC.

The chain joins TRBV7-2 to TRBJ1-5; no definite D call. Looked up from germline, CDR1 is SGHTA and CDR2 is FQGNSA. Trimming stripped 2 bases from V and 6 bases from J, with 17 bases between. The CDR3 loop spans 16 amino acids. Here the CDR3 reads CASSLFVNVEGQPQHF. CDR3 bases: TGTGCCAGCAGCTTATTTGTGAACGTCGAGGGTCAGCCCCAGCATTTT.

The CDR3 sequence: CASSLREGDGTEAFF. The CDR3 DNA reads TGTGCCAGCAGCCTAAGGGAGGGGGATGGGACTGAAGCTTTCTTT. This chain joins TRBV3-1 (or the pseudogene TRBV3-2) and TRBJ1-1, with a weak D call TRBD1 (6 bases). Trimming pared 4 bases from V and 5 bases from J, leaving 17 bases between. CDR1 is LGHDT and CDR2 is YNNKEL in the germline V gene (reference sequence). The CDR3 has 15 residues.

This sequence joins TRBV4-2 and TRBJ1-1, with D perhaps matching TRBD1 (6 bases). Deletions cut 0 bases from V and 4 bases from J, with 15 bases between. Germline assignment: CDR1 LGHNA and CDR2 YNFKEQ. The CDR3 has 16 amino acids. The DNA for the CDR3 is TGTGCCAGCAGCCAAGATAGGGGGGGCGGGGGCACTGAAGCTTTCTTT. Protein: CASSQDRGGGGTEAFF.

The CDR3 reads CASSGPGTNQPQHF. Written as DNA, the CDR3 is TGTGCCAGCAGTGGTCCAGGGACTAATCAGCCCCAGCATTTT. The chain joins TRBV25-1 to TRBJ1-5, with D possibly TRBD1 on 5 matching bases. The V end was cut by 4 bases, the J end by 4 bases, with 11 bases between. Germline loops: CDR1 MGHDK, CDR2 SYGVNS. This CDR3 comprises 14 residues.

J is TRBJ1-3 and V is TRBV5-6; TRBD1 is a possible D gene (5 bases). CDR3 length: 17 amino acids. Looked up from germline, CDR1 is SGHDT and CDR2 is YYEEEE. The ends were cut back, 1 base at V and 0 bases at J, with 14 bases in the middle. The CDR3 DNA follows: TGTGCCAGCAGCTTGTTGAGGGGAGCGGTCTCTGGAAACACCATATATTTT. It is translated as CASSLLRGAVSGNTIYF.

The chain's CDR3 is CASSLEDNYNSPLHF. The CDR3 DNA follows: TGTGCCAGCAGCTTAGAAGATAATTATAATTCACCCCTCCACTTT. This rearrangement joins TRBV11-3 to TRBJ1-6; D remains ambiguous. Trimming took off 0 bases at V and 4 bases at J, with 7 bases between the two ends. Germline CDR1 SGHNT, CDR2 YENEEA. The CDR3 runs 15 residues.

CDR3 DNA: TGTGCCAGCAGTCTAGGGACGGACACCATATATTTT. Protein product: CASSLGTDTIYF. The chain couples TRBV6-6 to TRBJ1-3, with D maybe TRBD1 (5 bases). V was clipped by 5 bases and J by 8 bases, with 10 bases between them. Germline loops: CDR1 MNHNY, CDR2 SVGAGI (reference sequence). This CDR3 comprises 12 residues.

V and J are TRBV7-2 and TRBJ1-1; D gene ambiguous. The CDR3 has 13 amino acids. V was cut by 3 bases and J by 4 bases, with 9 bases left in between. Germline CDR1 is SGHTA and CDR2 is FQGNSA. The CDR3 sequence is CASSFTKVTEAFF. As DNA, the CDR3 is TGTGCCAGCAGCTTCACCAAGGTCACTGAAGCTTTCTTT.

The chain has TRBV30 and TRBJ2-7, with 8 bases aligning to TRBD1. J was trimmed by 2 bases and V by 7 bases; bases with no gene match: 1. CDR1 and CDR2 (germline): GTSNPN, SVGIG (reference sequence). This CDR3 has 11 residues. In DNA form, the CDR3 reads TGTGCCTTGGACAGGGCCTACGAGCAGTACTTC. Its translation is CALDRAYEQYF. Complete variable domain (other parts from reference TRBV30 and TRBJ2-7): SQTIHQWPATLVQPVGSPLSLECTVEGTSNPNLYWYRQAAGRGLQLLFYSVGIGQISSEVPQNLSASRPQDRQFILSSKKLLLSDSGFYLCALDRAYEQYFGPGTRLTVT.

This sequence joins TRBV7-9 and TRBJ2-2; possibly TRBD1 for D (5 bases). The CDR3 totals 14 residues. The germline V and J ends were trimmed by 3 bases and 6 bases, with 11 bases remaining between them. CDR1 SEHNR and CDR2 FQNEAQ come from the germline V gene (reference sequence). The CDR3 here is CASSLGRVAGELFF. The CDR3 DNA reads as TGTGCCAGCAGCTTGGGCAGGGTTGCCGGGGAGCTGTTTTTT.

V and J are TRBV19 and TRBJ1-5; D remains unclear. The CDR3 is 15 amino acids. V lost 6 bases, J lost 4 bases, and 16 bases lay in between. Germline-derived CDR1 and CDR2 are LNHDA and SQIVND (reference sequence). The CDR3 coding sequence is TGTGCCAGTAGCCCCTTGGACCGGGAAAATCAGCCCCAGCATTTT. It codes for CASSPLDRENQPQHF.

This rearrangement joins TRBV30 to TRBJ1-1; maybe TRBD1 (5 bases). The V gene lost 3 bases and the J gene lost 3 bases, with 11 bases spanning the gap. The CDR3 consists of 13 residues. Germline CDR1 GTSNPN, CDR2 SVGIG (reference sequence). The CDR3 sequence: CAWSRGGDTEAFF. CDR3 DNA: TGTGCCTGGAGCCGTGGAGGGGACACTGAAGCTTTCTTT.